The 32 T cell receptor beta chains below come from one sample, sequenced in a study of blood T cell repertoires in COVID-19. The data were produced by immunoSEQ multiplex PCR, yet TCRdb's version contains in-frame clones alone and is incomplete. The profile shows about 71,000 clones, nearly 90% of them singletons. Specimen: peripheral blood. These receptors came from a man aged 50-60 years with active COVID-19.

CDR3 sequence reads: CASSWTSGSYEQYF. The CDR3 coding sequence is TGCGCCAGCAGTTGGACTAGCGGCTCCTACGAGCAGTACTTC. The rearrangement joins TRBV4-1 to TRBJ2-7, with 10 bases lining up with TRBD2. The CDR3 sequence is 14 residues long. Germline V gene data show CDR1 as MGHRA and CDR2 as YSYEKL. The V gene end was trimmed by 6 bases and the J gene end by 0 bases; junction bases not matched to a gene: 2.

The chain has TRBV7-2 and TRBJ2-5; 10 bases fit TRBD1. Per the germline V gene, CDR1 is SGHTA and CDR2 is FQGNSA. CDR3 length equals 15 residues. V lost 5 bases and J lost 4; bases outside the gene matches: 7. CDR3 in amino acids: CASSKGQGVGETQYF. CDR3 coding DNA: TGTGCCAGCAGCAAAGGACAGGGGGTTGGAGAGACCCAGTACTTC.

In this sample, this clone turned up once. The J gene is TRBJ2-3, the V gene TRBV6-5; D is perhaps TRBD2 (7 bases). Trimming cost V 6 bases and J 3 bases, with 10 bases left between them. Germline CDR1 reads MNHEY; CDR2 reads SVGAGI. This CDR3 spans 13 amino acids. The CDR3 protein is CASRGGATDTQYF. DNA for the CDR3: TGTGCCAGCAGAGGGGGGGCGACAGATACGCAGTATTTT.

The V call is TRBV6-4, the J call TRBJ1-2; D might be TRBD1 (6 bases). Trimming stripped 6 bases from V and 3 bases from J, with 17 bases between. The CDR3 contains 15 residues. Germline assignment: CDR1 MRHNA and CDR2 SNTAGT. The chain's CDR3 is CASRHQNRADYGYTF. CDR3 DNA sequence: TGTGCCAGCAGACACCAAAACAGGGCGGACTATGGCTACACCTTC.

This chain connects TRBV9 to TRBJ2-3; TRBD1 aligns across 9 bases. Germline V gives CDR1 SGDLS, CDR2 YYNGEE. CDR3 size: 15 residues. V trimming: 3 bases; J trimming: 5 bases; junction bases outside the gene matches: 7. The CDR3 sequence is CASSATGGAGDTQYF. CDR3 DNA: TGTGCCAGCAGCGCAACAGGGGGCGCGGGAGATACGCAGTATTTT.

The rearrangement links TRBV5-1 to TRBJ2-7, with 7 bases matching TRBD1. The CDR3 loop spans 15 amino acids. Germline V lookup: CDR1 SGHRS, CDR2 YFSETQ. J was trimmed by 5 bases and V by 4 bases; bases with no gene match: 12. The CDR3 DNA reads TGCGCCAGCAGCGGAACCGGGACAGCAATAAACGAGCAGTACTTC. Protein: CASSGTGTAINEQYF.

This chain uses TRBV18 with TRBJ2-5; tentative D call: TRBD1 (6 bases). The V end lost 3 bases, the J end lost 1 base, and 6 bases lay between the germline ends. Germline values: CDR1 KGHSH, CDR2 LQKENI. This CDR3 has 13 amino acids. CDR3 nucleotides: TGTGCCAGCTCACCGGACAGCCAAGAGACCCAGTACTTC. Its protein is CASSPDSQETQYF.

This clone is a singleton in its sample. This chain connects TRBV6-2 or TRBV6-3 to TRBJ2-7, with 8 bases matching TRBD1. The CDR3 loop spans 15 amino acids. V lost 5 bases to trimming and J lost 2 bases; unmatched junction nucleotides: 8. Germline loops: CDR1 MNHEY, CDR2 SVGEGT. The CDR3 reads CASSPNRDRTYEQYF. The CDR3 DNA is TGTGCCAGCAGTCCCAACCGGGACAGGACCTACGAGCAGTACTTC.

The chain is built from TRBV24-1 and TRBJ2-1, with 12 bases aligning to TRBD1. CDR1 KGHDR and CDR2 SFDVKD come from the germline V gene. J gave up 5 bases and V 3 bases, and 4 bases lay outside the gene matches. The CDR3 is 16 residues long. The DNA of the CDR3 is TGTGCCACCAGTGATCCCGGGACAGGGGGCAACAATGAGCAGTTCTTC. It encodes CATSDPGTGGNNEQFF.

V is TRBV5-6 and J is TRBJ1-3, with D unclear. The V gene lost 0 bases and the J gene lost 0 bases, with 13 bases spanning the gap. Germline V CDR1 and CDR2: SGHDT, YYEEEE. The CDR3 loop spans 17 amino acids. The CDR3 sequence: CASSLELHFSSGNTIYF. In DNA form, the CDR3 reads TGTGCCAGCAGCTTGGAACTCCATTTTAGCTCTGGAAACACCATATATTTT.

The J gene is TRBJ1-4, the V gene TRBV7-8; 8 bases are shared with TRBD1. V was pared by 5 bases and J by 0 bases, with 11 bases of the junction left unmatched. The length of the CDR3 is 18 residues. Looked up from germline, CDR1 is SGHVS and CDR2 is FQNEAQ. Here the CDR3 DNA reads TGTGCCAGCAGCCATTCCCGCAGGGGGCCTGCAACTAATGAAAAACTGTTTTTT. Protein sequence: CASSHSRRGPATNEKLFF. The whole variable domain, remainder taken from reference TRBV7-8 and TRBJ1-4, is GAGVSQSPRYKVAKRGQDVALRCDPISGHVSLFWYQQALGQGPEFLTYFQNEAQLDKSGLPSDRFFAERPEGSVSTLKIQRTQQEDSAVYLCASSHSRRGPATNEKLFFGSGTQLSVL.

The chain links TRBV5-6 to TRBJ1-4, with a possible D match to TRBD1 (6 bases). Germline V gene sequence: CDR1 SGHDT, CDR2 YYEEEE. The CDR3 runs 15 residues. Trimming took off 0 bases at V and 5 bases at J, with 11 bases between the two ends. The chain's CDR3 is CASSLGTGKNEKLFF. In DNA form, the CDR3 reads TGTGCCAGCAGCTTGGGAACAGGGAAGAATGAAAAACTGTTTTTT.

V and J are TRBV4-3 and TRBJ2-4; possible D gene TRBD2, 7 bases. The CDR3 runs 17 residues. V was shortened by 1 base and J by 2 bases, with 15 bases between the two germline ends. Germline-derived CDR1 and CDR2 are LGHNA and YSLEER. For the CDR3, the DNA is TGCGCCAGCAGCCAAGGGAGAGGGGGGGCGCCCAAAAACATTCAGTACTTC. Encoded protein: CASSQGRGGAPKNIQYF.

The CDR3 spells CASGRAEGNQPQHF. In DNA form, the CDR3 reads TGTGCTAGTGGGAGGGCTGAAGGCAATCAGCCCCAGCATTTT. This chain connects TRBV12-5 to TRBJ1-5; D gene ambiguous. The CDR3 is made up of 14 amino acids. V lost 6 bases and J 2 bases, leaving 11 bases between the germline ends. The V gene's germline CDR1 is LGHNT and CDR2 FRNRAP.

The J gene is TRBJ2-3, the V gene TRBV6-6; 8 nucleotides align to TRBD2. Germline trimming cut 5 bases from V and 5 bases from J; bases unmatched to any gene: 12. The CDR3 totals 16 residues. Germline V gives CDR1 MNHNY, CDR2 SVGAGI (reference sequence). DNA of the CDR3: TGTGCCAGCAGTCCGAAAAGCGGGGGCTACGGAGATACGCAGTATTTT. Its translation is CASSPKSGGYGDTQYF.

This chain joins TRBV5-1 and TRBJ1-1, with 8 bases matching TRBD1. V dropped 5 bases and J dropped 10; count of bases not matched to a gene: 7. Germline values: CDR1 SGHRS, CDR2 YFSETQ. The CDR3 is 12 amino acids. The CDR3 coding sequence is TGCGCCAGCAGTCCGGACAGGGTAGGAGCTTTCTTT. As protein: CASSPDRVGAFF.

The CDR3 DNA sequence: TGTGCCAGCAGCGGCCGGGACAGGTACGACGAGCAGTACTTC. It is translated as CASSGRDRYDEQYF. This chain uses TRBV9 with TRBJ2-7, with 8 positions matching TRBD1. Looked up from germline, CDR1 is SGDLS and CDR2 is YYNGEE. There are 14 residues in the CDR3. Trimming removed 3 bases from V and 5 bases from J; junction bases left unmatched: 7.

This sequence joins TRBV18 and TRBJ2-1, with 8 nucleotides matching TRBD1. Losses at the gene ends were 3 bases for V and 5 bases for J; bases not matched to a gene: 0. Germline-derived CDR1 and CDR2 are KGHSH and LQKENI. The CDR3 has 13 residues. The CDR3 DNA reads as TGTGCCAGCTCACCGACAGGGGACAATGAGCAGTTCTTC. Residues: CASSPTGDNEQFF.

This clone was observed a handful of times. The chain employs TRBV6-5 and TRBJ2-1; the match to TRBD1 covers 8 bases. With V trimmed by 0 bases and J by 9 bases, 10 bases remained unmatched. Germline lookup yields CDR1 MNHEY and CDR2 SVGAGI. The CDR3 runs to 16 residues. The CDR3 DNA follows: TGTGCCAGCAGTTACTCCCGACAGGGGAAGGGCGGTGAGCAGTTCTTC. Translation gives CASSYSRQGKGGEQFF.

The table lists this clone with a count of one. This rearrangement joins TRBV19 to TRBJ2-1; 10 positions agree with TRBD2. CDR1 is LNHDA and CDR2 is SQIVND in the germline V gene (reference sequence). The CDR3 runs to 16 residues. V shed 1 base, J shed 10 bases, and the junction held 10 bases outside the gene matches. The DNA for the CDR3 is TGTGCCAGTAGTATAGGCACCAGCGGGGGGGCTGGGGAGCAGTTCTTC. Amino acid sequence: CASSIGTSGGAGEQFF.

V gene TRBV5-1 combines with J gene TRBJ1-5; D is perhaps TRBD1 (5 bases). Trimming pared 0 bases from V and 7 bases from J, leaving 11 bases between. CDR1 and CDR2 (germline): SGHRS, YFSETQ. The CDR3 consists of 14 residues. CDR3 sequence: CASSLGQGVQPQHF. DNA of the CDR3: TGCGCCAGCAGCTTGGGCCAGGGCGTACAGCCCCAGCATTTT.

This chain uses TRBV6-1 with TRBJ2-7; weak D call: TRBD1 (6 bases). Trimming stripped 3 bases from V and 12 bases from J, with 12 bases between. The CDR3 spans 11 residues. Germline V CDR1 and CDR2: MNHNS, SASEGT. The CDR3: CASSDQGYPYF. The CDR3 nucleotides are TGTGCCAGCAGTGACCAGGGGTATCCGTACTTC.

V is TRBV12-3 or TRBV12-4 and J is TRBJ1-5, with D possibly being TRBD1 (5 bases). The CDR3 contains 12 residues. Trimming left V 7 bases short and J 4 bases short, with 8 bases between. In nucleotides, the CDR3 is TGTGCCAGCAATAAGGGGAATCAGCCCCAGCATTTT. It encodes CASNKGNQPQHF.

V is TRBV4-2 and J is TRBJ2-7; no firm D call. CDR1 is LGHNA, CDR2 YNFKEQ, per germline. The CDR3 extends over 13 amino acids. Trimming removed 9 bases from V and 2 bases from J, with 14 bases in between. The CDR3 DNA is TGTGCCAGAAACTTGCGTAGCACCTACGAGCAGTACTTC. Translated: CARNLRSTYEQYF.

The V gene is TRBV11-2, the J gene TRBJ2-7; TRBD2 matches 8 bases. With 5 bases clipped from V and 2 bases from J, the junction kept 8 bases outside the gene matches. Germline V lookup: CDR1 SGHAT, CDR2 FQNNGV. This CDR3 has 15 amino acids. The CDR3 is CASSLAGGGTYEQYF. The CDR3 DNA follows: TGTGCCAGCAGCCTGGCGGGGGGAGGCACCTACGAGCAGTACTTC. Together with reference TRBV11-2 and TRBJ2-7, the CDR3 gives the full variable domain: EAGVAQSPRYKIIEKRQSVAFWCNPISGHATLYWYQQILGQGPKLLIQFQNNGVVDDSQLPKDRFSAERLKGVDSTLKIQPAKLEDSAVYLCASSLAGGGTYEQYFGPGTRLTVT.

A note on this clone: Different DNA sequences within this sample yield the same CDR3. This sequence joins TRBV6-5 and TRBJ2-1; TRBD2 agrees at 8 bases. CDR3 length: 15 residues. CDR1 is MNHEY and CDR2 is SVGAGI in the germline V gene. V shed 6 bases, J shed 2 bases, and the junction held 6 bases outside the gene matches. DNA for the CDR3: TGTGCCAGCAGCTTCAGCGGGGGCCCCTACAATGAGCAGTTCTTC. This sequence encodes CASSFSGGPYNEQFF.

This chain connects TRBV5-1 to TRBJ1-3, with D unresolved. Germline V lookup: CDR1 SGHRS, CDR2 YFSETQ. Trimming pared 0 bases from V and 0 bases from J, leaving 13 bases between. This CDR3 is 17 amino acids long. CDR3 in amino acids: CASSLGGRQSSGNTIYF. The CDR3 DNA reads TGCGCCAGCAGCTTGGGAGGGCGCCAGAGCTCTGGAAACACCATATATTTT.

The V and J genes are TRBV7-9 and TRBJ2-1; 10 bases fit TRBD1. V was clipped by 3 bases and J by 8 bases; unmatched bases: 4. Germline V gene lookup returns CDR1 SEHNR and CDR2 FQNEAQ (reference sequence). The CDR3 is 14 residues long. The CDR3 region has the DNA TGTGCCAGCAGCTTGGACAGGGGGTGGTATGAGCAGTTCTTC. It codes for CASSLDRGWYEQFF.

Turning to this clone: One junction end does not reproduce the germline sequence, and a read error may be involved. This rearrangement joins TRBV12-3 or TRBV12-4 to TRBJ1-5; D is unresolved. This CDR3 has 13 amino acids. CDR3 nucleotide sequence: TGTGCCTGCAGTTGGCAGGCAAATCAGCCCCAGCATTTT. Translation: CACSWQANQPQHF.

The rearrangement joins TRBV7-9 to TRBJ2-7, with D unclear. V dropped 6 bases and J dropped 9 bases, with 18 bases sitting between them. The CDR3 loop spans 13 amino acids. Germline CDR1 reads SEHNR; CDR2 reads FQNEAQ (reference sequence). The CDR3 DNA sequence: TGTGCCAGCAGAGAAGAACCGACCCTAGGGCAGTACTTC. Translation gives CASREEPTLGQYF. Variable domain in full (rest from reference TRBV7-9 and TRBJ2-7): DTGVSQNPRHKITKRGQNVTFRCDPISEHNRLYWYRQTLGQGPEFLTYFQNEAQLEKSRLLSDRFSAERPKGSFSTLEIQRTEQGDSAMYLCASREEPTLGQYFGPGTRLTVT.

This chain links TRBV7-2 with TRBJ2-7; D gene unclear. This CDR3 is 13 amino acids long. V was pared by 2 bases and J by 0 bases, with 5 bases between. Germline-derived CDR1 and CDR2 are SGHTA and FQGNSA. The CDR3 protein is CASSLSSSYEQYF. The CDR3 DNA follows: TGTGCCAGCAGCTTATCCAGCTCCTACGAGCAGTACTTC.

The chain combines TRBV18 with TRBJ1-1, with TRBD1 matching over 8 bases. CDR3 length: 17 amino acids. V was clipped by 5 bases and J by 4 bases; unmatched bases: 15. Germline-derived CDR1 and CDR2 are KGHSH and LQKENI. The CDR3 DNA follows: TGTGCCAGCTCATCGGCACAGGGGGGATTCAGCGGCACTGAAGCTTTCTTT. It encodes CASSSAQGGFSGTEAFF. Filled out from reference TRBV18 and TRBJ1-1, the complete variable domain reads NAGVMQNPRHLVRRRGQEARLRCSPMKGHSHVYWYRQLPEEGLKFMVYLQKENIIDESGMPKERFSAEFPKEGPSILRIQQVVRGDSAAYFCASSSAQGGFSGTEAFFGQGTRLTVV.